This T cell receptor beta chain comes out of a study of OX40 agonist ivuxolimab in advanced cancers. Study as a whole: The patients' treatment was ivuxolimab, an agonistic anti-OX40 (CD134) antibody.

Data came from immunoSEQ multiplex PCR; TCRdb stores just in-frame clones and leaves some out. The data contain 80,000 to 95,000 clones, around 80% of them singletons. General observations from the study: At 0.1 to 3.0 mg/kg, clonal expansion of CD4+ and CD8+ blood T cells had occurred by week 6. The study found that CD8+ T cells averaged more expanded clones than CD4+.

Comment on this clone: Its matching antigen is unknown.

This CDR3 contains 16 residues. Germline V gives CDR1 SNHLY, CDR2 FYNNEI. V was trimmed by 2 bases and J by 10 bases, leaving 18 bases between them. This material consisted of CD4+ or CD8+ T cells sorted from blood, taken in a trial of the OX40 agonist ivuxolimab. This chain links TRBV2 with TRBJ1-6; D call uncertain. This TCR came from an adult with an advanced solid tumor such as melanoma, head and neck, liver or kidney cancer. The CDR3 reads CASSELTRGLGSPLHF. Written as DNA, the CDR3 is TGTGCCAGCAGTGAACTCACTCGGGGTCTTGGGTCACCCCTCCACTTT.